This TCR beta chain was documented in a study of T cell responses to AZD1222 COVID-19 vaccine (dated by TCRdb to the early 2020s). Broadly, across the study: TCR sequencing covered 233 trial participants: 200 to 220 given two doses of AZD1222 and 26 given two doses of MenACWY control vaccine. Trial participants were enrolled by age into 18-55, 56-69 and 70-plus year subgroups, with roughly 160, 29 and 62 TCR-sequenced participants respectively.

What the research found in general, with its limitations: CD4 TCRs associated with the vaccine covered the entire spike protein, and the dominant responses were in regions 160-218 and 743-854. Because no samples from the day 14 peak response were available, repertoires could be characterized only after the peak T cell response. After two AZD1222 doses, both the breadth and the depth of spike-specific TCRs were significantly higher than at day 0 and than in MenACWY recipients. The 56-69-year group was small, and its depth increase did not reach significance, likely because of low power. Conclusions about previously exposed vaccinees are limited because only five to seven AZD1222 recipients were SARS-CoV-2 seropositive at baseline. Epitopes outside the regions mutated in the B.1.351 and B.1.1.7 variants were reportedly recognized by nearly half of the unique spike-specific TCRs. Participants were mostly white British and included more females than males, and it was suggested by the authors that clonal diversity may have been underestimated.

The CDR3 regions of human TCRbeta chains were analyzed by immunosequencing. From the authors' description of their analysis: Repertoire TCRs were checked for matches against a reference library of SARS-CoV-2-specific TCRs that had been generated using the MIRA antigen-specificity platform. Breadth was defined as the fraction of unique TCRs that were SARS-CoV-2-associated. Depth was defined as the fraction of total T cells that were SARS-CoV-2-associated. Using the MIRA data, each spike-specific TCR was mapped to the spike region that the TCR reacts to and placed in a CD4 or CD8 class. Log10-transformed breadth and depth values were compared by one-way ANOVA with Sidak's multiple comparisons tests. This immuneACCESS table, as held by TCRdb, lists in-frame sequences with V and J called but not all clones. Of the missing ones, under half trace to an unresolved V gene in checked studies; the others have no known cause. That table furnishes V, J and clone size, whereas the DNA furnished D and trimming. Across this sample there are more than 150,000 clones, with more than 75% seen only once. Roughly 10% of the sample belongs to the ten largest clones.

Counted from cysteine to phenylalanine, this CDR3 has 15 amino acids. Only the CDR3 portion is preserved as DNA: 45 bases, with reading frame beginning at the first base. The germline V gene yields MGHRA for CDR1 and YSYEKL for CDR2. Trimming at the junction amounts to 3 bases on V and 0 bases on J, and the germline ends lie 10 bases apart. With respect to this clone: No cognate antigen has been identified for it. One base away there is no much larger clone; base qualities are not given.

The sample's time point label, in plain terms: about 28 days (+/-7) after the second vaccine dose. Because spike-specific TCR depth and breadth did not differ between the two schedules, AZD1222 recipients who got a second dose at roughly 4 weeks were pooled with those who got a second dose at roughly 12 weeks. Vaccinee samples came from UK trials COV001 and COV002, including a single-blind randomized controlled phase 2/3 trial of AZD1222 (ChAdOx1 nCoV-19) in healthy adults. For TCRbeta chain sequencing, PBMC samples were collected from trial participants at day 0 and at day 28 after the second dose.

The chain couples TRBV4-1 to TRBJ2-3, with the D segment identity uncertain. This sequence was found in an adult who received the AZD1222 COVID-19 vaccine. The specimen was peripheral blood, collected 28 days after the second AZD1222 dose. The DNA sequence is TGCGCCAGCAGCCACCGGACGGACAGCACAGATACGCAGTATTTT. Translation gives CASSHRTDSTDTQYF.